Below, 2 T cell receptor beta chains from the same sample are listed, as sequenced in a study of T cell repertoires in cytomegalovirus infection. Their specific antigens are unknown. Via MiXCR, TCRdb re-called the reads, giving one row per CDR3 protein. There are approximately 590,000 distinct CDR3 sequences in the sample; approximately 40% occur only once, and 48% lies in the top ten. Source: cultured PBMCs, taken from culture after CMV antigen stimulation. The source is a human donor in good health (CMV status not recorded). Some clones in this sample may be carry-over from other donors' samples.

The CDR3 DNA is TGTGCCAGCAGCCTACACCTGGGGACTAGTCGGGAGACCCAGTACTTC. Translation gives CASSLHLGTSRETQYF. The rearrangement joins TRBV7-9 to TRBJ2-5; TRBD2 aligns across 8 bases. Germline V gene data show CDR1 as SEHNR and CDR2 as FQNEAQ (reference sequence). This CDR3 has 16 amino acids. Trimming removed 5 bases from V and 5 bases from J; junction bases left unmatched: 13.

V and J are TRBV7-9 and TRBJ2-5; no clear D gene. The germline V gene encodes CDR1 SEHNR and CDR2 FQNEAQ (reference sequence). The CDR3 loop spans 13 amino acids. V lost 1 base to trimming and J lost 5 bases, with 8 bases between them. DNA of the CDR3: TGTGCCAGCAGCTTAGATGGCAGGGAGACCCAGTACTTC. Translated: CASSLDGRETQYF.